The 25 T cell receptor beta chains reported below all come from one sample, sequenced in a study of cytomegalovirus exposure and HLA in healthy donors. The PCR ran on 60 Vbeta and 13 Jbeta primers. Sequencing was performed with immunoSEQ multiplex PCR; in TCRdb, only in-frame clones are kept and a portion is missing. This sample yields about 60,000 clones, of which approximately 89% are seen a single time; roughly 1.4% belongs to the top ten. The specimen sequenced was PBMCs. The receptors here all came from a man aged 18 to 30 in good health and CMV-seronegative.

V is TRBV5-1 and J is TRBJ1-4, with TRBD1 identical over 8 bases. The length of the CDR3 is 15 residues. V gave up 4 bases and J gave up 7 bases; unmatched junction bases: 9. Germline assignment: CDR1 SGHRS and CDR2 YFSETQ. CDR3 DNA sequence: TGCGCCAGCAGCAAAGACGGACAGGGAATTGAAAAACTGTTTTTT. Amino acid sequence: CASSKDGQGIEKLFF. Supplemented by reference TRBV5-1 and TRBJ1-4, the full variable domain reads KAGVTQTPRYLIKTRGQQVTLSCSPISGHRSVSWYQQTPGQGLQFLFEYFSETQRNKGNFPGRFSGRQFSNSRSEMNVSTLELGDSALYLCASSKDGQGIEKLFFGSGTQLSVL.

The chain is built from TRBV7-8 and TRBJ1-5; D may be TRBD1 (5 bases). The CDR3 extends over 14 amino acids. V lost 6 bases and J lost 0, with 9 bases in between. The germline V gene encodes CDR1 SGHVS and CDR2 FQNEAQ. DNA of the CDR3: TGTGCCAGCAGATACGACAGTAGCAATCAGCCCCAGCATTTT. Protein product: CASRYDSSNQPQHF.

In its sample, this clone was seen a few times. This chain links TRBV6-1 with TRBJ2-3; 8 nucleotides line up with TRBD2. With 2 bases clipped from V and 2 bases from J, the junction kept 3 bases outside the gene matches. The CDR3 extends over 15 amino acids. Germline CDR1 reads MNHNS; CDR2 reads SASEGT. The CDR3 nucleotides are TGTGCCAGCAGTGAAACGGGGGGGCTCACAGATACGCAGTATTTT. It specifies CASSETGGLTDTQYF.

On this clone: Other DNA sequences within the sample encode an identical CDR3. CDR3 region: CASSLGGGMDYGYTF. The CDR3 region has the DNA TGTGCCAGCAGTCTTGGGGGGGGGATGGACTATGGCTACACCTTC. The chain combines TRBV6-1 with TRBJ1-2; D possibly corresponds to TRBD1 (5 bases). The CDR3 sequence is 15 residues long. Germline CDR1 is MNHNS and CDR2 is SASEGT. V dropped 5 bases and J dropped 3 bases, with 16 bases sitting between them.

The chain employs TRBV6-5 and TRBJ1-2; 9 bases line up with TRBD1. V trimming: 5 bases; J trimming: 2 bases; junction bases outside the gene matches: 3. The germline V gene has CDR1 MNHEY and CDR2 SVGAGI. The CDR3 is made up of 14 amino acids. The CDR3 DNA follows: TGTGCCAGCAGTCGGGACAGGGTAAACTATGGCTACACCTTC. Protein sequence: CASSRDRVNYGYTF.

This chain links TRBV9 with TRBJ2-1; 12 nucleotides align to TRBD2. CDR3 length: 17 residues. V was pared by 3 bases and J by 9 bases, with 13 bases of the junction left unmatched. CDR1 and CDR2 (germline): SGDLS, YYNGEE. The DNA for the CDR3 is TGTGCCAGCAGCGGGTATGCGACTAGCGGGGGTCAAGTTGAGCAGTTCTTC. Translation gives CASSGYATSGGQVEQFF. The variable domain in full, completed from reference TRBV9 and TRBJ2-1, reads DSGVTQTPKHLITATGQRVTLRCSPRSGDLSVYWYQQSLDQGLQFLIQYYNGEERAKGNILERFSAQQFPDLHSELNLSSLELGDSALYFCASSGYATSGGQVEQFFGPGTRLTVL.

Details on this clone: The junction differs from germline at one of its ends, possibly a read error. This chain joins TRBV11-2 and TRBJ2-2; TRBD1 is a possible D gene (6 bases). Germline-derived CDR1 and CDR2 are SGHAT and FQNNGV. This CDR3 comprises 13 residues. This chain's CDR3 is CASSFGDTGELFF. DNA for the CDR3: TGTGCCAGCAGCTTCGGGGACACGGGGGAGCTGTTTTTT.

The V gene is TRBV29-1, the J gene TRBJ1-4; possibly TRBD1 for D (5 bases). CDR1 and CDR2 from the germline V gene are SQVTM and ANQGSEA. The CDR3 runs to 14 residues. The V end was cut by 4 bases, the J end by 7 bases, with 16 bases between. The CDR3, as DNA: TGCAGCGTTGTCAAGGGGCAGGGTGGTGAAAAACTGTTTTTT. Amino acid sequence: CSVVKGQGGEKLFF.

The rearrangement uses TRBV13 and TRBJ2-7; TRBD2 matches 9 bases. This CDR3 has 15 residues. V was pared by 2 bases and J by 3 bases, with 5 bases of the junction left unmatched. Germline V CDR1 and CDR2: PRHDT, FYEKMQ (reference sequence). The CDR3 coding sequence is TGTGCCAGCAGCTTAAGGTTGCGGGGGGGCTACGAGCAGTACTTC. Its protein is CASSLRLRGGYEQYF.

This chain connects TRBV7-9 to TRBJ2-2; D is unresolved. The V gene lost 4 bases and the J gene lost 10 bases, with 13 bases spanning the gap. CDR3 size: 13 residues. Germline CDR1 and CDR2: SEHNR and FQNEAQ (reference sequence). This CDR3 is CASSSMNEAELFF. The CDR3 DNA reads TGTGCCAGCAGCTCAATGAACGAGGCGGAGCTGTTTTTT. The whole variable domain, remainder taken from reference TRBV7-9 and TRBJ2-2, is DTGVSQNPRHKITKRGQNVTFRCDPISEHNRLYWYRQTLGQGPEFLTYFQNEAQLEKSRLLSDRFSAERPKGSFSTLEIQRTEQGDSAMYLCASSSMNEAELFFGEGSRLTVL.

This chain joins TRBV15 and TRBJ2-5; TRBD2 is a possible D gene (6 bases). The CDR3 is made up of 16 amino acids. V was cut by 4 bases and J by 5 bases, with 20 bases left in between. CDR1 is LNHNV and CDR2 is YYDKDF in the germline V gene (reference sequence). The CDR3 nucleotides are TGTGCCACCAGCAATATGGTGGCGGGACCCTTGGAGACCCAGTACTTC. This gives the protein CATSNMVAGPLETQYF.

The chain carries TRBV30 and TRBJ1-6, with D unresolved. V dropped 3 bases and J dropped 3 bases, with 9 bases sitting between them. The CDR3 totals 14 residues. Germline assignment: CDR1 GTSNPN and CDR2 SVGIG (reference sequence). The CDR3 DNA is TGTGCCTGGAGACATTCAGACTATAATTCACCCCTCCACTTT. It is translated as CAWRHSDYNSPLHF.

The chain is built from TRBV2 and TRBJ2-3, with D maybe TRBD1 (6 bases). Per the germline V gene, CDR1 is SNHLY and CDR2 is FYNNEI. Trimming took off 7 bases at V and 2 bases at J, with 19 bases between the two ends. This CDR3 has 16 amino acids. CDR3 bases: TGTGCCAGCAACAGTCCGGACAGTTGGGACACAGATACGCAGTATTTT. Protein product: CASNSPDSWDTDTQYF.

This chain joins TRBV11-3 and TRBJ1-4; D uncertain. CDR1 and CDR2 from the germline V gene are SGHNT and YENEEA. Trimming cost V 1 base and J 4 bases, with 7 bases left between them. The CDR3 length is 14 residues. CDR3 sequence (DNA): TGTGCCAGCAGCTTAGTAGGACTTAATGAAAAACTGTTTTTT. The encoded protein is CASSLVGLNEKLFF.

This clone was seen just once. The chain is built from TRBV5-6 and TRBJ2-5, with 7 positions matching TRBD1. The V gene's germline CDR1 is SGHDT and CDR2 YYEEEE. Trimming took 0 bases from V and 5 from J; bases not matched to a gene: 1. The CDR3 runs 13 residues. The CDR3 protein is CASSLEGAETQYF. CDR3 nucleotides: TGTGCCAGCAGCTTGGAGGGGGCCGAGACCCAGTACTTC.

The V and J genes are TRBV5-5 and TRBJ1-1; possibly TRBD1 for D (6 bases). The CDR3 sequence is 13 residues long. Per the germline V gene, CDR1 is SGHKS and CDR2 is YYEKEE (reference sequence). Trimming took 5 bases from V and 2 from J, leaving 10 bases between them. In DNA, the CDR3 is TGTGCCAGCAGTACAGGGCACAACACTGAAGCTTTCTTT. Amino acid sequence: CASSTGHNTEAFF.

The chain has TRBV4-1 and TRBJ1-2; 8 nucleotides agree with TRBD1. V lost 3 bases, J lost 5 bases, and 8 bases stayed unmatched. Germline V lookup: CDR1 MGHRA, CDR2 YSYEKL. The CDR3 runs to 15 residues. CDR3 residues: CASSQLDRASYGYTF. DNA for the CDR3: TGCGCCAGCAGCCAGCTGGACAGGGCCTCTTATGGCTACACCTTC.

This clone turned up a few times. The gene calls are TRBV4-1 and TRBJ1-4, with D unclear. The CDR3 length is 14 residues. CDR1 MGHRA and CDR2 YSYEKL come from the germline V gene. The V end was cut by 0 bases, the J end by 8 bases, with 10 bases between. As DNA, the CDR3 is TGCGCCAGCAGCCAAGAAGCTCAGGAAGAAAAACTGTTTTTT. Translating it yields CASSQEAQEEKLFF.

The chain combines TRBV5-6 with TRBJ1-1; D unclear. V shed 4 bases and J shed 4 bases, with 8 bases lying between them. Germline CDR1 is SGHDT and CDR2 is YYEEEE. The CDR3 has 12 residues. As DNA, the CDR3 is TGTGCCAGCAGCCCTTACAGCACTGAAGCTTTCTTT. It translates to CASSPYSTEAFF.

The chain uses TRBV30 and TRBJ1-5; the D is unclear. Per germline, CDR1 GTSNPN and CDR2 SVGIG (reference sequence). The CDR3 runs 13 residues. V was shortened by 4 bases and J by 3 bases, with 10 bases between the two germline ends. CDR3: CAWTTVPNQPQHF. The CDR3 nucleotides are TGTGCCTGGACAACAGTCCCCAATCAGCCCCAGCATTTT.

This clone was seen a handful of times. The junction departs from the called germline gene at one end, perhaps through a read error. The rearrangement links TRBV7-7 to TRBJ2-5, with 11 bases lining up with TRBD2. The CDR3 has 15 residues. CDR1 and CDR2 from the germline V gene are SSHAT and FNYEAQ (reference sequence). The CDR3 DNA follows: TGTGCTAGCAGCTTGCTAGCGGGGGGACAAGAGACCCAGTACTTC. This translates into CASSLLAGGQETQYF.

This clone was seen just once. The V gene is TRBV6-1, the J gene TRBJ1-5; a weak D match, TRBD1 (5 bases). The CDR3 has 14 amino acids. With 3 bases removed from V and 0 bases from J, the gap between germline ends came to 6 bases. Germline-derived CDR1 and CDR2 are MNHNS and SASEGT. The CDR3 DNA reads TGTGCCAGCAGTGACAGGGATAGCAATCAGCCCCAGCATTTT. Translated, it gives CASSDRDSNQPQHF.

V and J are TRBV27 and TRBJ2-5; perhaps TRBD1 as D (6 bases). This CDR3 has 14 residues. The V gene lost 6 bases and the J gene lost 5 bases, with 16 bases spanning the gap. CDR1 and CDR2 from the germline V gene are MNHEY and SMNVEV (reference sequence). The CDR3 sequence: CASSLVTGEETQYF. The CDR3 DNA reads as TGTGCCAGCAGCTTAGTGACAGGCGAGGAGACCCAGTACTTC.

This clone was detected a few times. This chain joins TRBV6-5 and TRBJ1-4; a possible D gene is TRBD1 (5 bases). Looked up from germline, CDR1 is MNHEY and CDR2 is SVGAGI. Trimming shortened V by 4 bases and J by 6 bases, and 12 bases separated the two germline ends. This CDR3 has 14 amino acids. The CDR3 region is CASSSSGPHEKLFF. Written as DNA, the CDR3 is TGTGCCAGCAGTTCCTCGGGGCCCCATGAAAAACTGTTTTTT.

The chain uses TRBV7-9 and TRBJ2-1, with D possibly being TRBD2 (5 bases). CDR3 length equals 14 residues. V was pared by 5 bases and J by 5 bases, with 13 bases between. Germline V gene lookup returns CDR1 SEHNR and CDR2 FQNEAQ (reference sequence). CDR3 protein: CASSQALRDNEQFF. The DNA of the CDR3 is TGTGCCAGCAGCCAGGCGTTGCGGGACAATGAGCAGTTCTTC.